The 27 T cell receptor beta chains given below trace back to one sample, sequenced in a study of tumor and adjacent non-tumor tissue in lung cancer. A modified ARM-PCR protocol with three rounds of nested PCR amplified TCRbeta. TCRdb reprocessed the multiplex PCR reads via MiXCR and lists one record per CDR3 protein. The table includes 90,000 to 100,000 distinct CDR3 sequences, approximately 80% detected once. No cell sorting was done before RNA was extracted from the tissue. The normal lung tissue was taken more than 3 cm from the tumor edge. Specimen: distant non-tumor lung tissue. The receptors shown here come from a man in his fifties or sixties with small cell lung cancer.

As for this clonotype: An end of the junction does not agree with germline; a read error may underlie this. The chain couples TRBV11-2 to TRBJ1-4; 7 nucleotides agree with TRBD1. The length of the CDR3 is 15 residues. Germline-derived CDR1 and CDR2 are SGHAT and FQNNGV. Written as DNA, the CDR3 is TGTGCCAGCAGTTTAGAGGCAGGGGGGTCGGAAAAACTGTGTTTT. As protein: CASSLEAGGSEKLCF.

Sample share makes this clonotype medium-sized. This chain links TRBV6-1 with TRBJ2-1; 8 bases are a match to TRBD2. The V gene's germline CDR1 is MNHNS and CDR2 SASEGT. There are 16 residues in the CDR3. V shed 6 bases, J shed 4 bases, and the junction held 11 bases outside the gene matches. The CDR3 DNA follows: TGTGCCAGCAGCTTTCATCGGGAGGGTGCTTACAATGAGCAGTTCTTC. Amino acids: CASSFHREGAYNEQFF.

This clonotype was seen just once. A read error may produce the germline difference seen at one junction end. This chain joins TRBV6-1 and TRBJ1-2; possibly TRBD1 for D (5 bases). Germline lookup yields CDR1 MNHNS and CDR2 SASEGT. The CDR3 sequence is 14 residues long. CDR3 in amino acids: CASNPSGVSYGYTF. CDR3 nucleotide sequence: TGTGCCAGCAACCCCTCGGGGGTAAGCTATGGTTACACCTTC.

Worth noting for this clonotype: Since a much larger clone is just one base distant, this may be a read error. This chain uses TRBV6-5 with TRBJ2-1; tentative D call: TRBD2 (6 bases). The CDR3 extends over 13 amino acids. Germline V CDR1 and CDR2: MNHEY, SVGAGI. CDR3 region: CASNYYGGSEQFF. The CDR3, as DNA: TGTGCCAGCAATTACTACGGGGGAAGTGAGCAGTTCTTC.

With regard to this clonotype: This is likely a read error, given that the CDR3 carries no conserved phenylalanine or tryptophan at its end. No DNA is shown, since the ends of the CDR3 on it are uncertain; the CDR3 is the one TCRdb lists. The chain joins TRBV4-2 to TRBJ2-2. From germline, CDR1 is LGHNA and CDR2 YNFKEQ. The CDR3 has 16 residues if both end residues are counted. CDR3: CASSQDLRANTGERSL.

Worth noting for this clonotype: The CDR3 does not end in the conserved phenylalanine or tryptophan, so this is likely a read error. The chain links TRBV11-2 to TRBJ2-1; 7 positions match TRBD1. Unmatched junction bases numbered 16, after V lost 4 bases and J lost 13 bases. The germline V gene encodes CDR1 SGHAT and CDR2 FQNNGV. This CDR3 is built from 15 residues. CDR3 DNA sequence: TGTGCCAGCAGCTCTTTCTCAACAGGGGACCCTAACCAGTTCGTC. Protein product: CASSSFSTGDPNQFV.

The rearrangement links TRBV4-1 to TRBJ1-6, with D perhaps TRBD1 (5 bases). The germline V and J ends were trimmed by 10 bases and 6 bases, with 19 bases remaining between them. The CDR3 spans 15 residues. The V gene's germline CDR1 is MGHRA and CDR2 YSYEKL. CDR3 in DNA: TGCGCCATCATCCGCCTCGGAGACAGTAATTCACCCCTCCACTTT. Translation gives CAIIRLGDSNSPLHF.

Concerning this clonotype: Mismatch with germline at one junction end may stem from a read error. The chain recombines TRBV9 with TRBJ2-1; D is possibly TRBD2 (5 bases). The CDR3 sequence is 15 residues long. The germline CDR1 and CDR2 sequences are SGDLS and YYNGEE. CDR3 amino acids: CAISVESGRADEQFF. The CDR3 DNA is TGTGCCATCAGCGTAGAGAGTGGGAGAGCGGATGAGCAGTTCTTC.

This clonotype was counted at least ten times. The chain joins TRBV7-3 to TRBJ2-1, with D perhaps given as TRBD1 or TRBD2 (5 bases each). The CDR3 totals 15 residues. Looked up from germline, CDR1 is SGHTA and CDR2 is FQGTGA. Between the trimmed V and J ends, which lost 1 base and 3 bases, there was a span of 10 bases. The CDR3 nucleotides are TGTGCCAGCAGCTTAAGGCAGGGAGTCTACAATGAGCAGTTCTTC. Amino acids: CASSLRQGVYNEQFF.

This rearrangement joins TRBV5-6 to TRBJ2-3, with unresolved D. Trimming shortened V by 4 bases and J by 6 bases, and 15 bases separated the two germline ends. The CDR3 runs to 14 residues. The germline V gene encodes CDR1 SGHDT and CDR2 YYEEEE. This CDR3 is CASSPRRSTDTQYF. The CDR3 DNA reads TGTGCCAGCAGCCCTCGGCGGTCGACCGATACGCAGTATTTT.

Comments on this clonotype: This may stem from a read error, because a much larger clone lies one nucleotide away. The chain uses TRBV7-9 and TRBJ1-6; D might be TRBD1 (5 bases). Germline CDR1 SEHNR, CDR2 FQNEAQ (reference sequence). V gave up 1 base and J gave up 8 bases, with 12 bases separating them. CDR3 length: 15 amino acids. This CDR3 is CASSLVGPWDSPLHF. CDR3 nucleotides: TGTGCCAGCAGCTTAGTGGGGCCCTGGGATTCACCCCTCCACTTT.

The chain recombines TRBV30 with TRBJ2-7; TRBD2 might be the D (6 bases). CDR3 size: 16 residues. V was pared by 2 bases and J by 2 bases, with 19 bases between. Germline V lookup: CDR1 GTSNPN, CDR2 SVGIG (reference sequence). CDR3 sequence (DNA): TGTGCCTGGAGTCCCCGGGGACTCCTTTACCCCTACGAGCAGTACGTC. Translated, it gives CAWSPRGLLYPYEQYV.

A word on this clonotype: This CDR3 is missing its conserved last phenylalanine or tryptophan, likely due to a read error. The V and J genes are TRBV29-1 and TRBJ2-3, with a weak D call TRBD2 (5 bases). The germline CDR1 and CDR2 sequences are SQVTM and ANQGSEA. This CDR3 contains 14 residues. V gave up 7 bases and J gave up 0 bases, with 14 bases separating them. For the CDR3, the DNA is TGCAGCGCCATGACTACCCTCAGCACAGATACGCAGTATTAT. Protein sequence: CSAMTTLSTDTQYY.

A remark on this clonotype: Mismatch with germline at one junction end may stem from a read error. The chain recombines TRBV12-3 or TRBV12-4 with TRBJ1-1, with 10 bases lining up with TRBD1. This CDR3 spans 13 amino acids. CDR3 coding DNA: TGTGCCAGCAGCCTAAGACAGGGGGCTAAAGCTCTCTTT. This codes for CASSLRQGAKALF.

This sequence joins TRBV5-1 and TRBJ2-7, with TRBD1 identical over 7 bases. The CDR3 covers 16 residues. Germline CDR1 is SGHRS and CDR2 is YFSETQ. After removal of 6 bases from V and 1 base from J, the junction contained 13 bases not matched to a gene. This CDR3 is CASIPSPSGQSYEQYF. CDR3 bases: TGCGCCAGCATCCCGAGTCCCTCGGGACAGTCCTACGAGCAGTACTTC. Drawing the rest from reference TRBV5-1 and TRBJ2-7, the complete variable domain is KAGVTQTPRYLIKTRGQQVTLSCSPISGHRSVSWYQQTPGQGLQFLFEYFSETQRNKGNFPGRFSGRQFSNSRSEMNVSTLELGDSALYLCASIPSPSGQSYEQYFGPGTRLTVT.

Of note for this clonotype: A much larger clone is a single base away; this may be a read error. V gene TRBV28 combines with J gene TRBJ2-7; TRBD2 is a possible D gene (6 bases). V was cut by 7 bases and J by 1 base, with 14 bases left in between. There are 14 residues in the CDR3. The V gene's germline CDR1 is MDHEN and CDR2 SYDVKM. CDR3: CASNLRGRSYEQYV. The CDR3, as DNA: TGTGCCAGCAATTTGCGGGGACGTTCCTACGAGCAGTACGTC.

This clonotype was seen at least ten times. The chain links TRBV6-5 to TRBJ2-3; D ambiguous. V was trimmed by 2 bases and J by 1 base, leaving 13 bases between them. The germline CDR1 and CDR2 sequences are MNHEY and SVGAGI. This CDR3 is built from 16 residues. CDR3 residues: CASSYGSGSRTDTQYF. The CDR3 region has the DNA TGTGCCAGCAGTTACGGGTCCGGTTCCCGCACAGATACGCAGTATTTT.

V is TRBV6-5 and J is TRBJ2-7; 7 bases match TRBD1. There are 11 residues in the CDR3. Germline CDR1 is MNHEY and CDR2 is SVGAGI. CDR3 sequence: CVSSRGYEQYV. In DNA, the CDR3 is TGCGTCAGTAGCAGGGGGTACGAGCAGTACGTC.

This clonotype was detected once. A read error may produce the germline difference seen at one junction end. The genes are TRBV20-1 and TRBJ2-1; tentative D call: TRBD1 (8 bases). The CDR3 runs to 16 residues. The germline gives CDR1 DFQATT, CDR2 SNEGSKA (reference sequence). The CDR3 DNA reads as TGCAGTACTAGGGGTACCACAGGGGGGGACTACAATGAGCAATTCTTC. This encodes CSTRGTTGGDYNEQFF.

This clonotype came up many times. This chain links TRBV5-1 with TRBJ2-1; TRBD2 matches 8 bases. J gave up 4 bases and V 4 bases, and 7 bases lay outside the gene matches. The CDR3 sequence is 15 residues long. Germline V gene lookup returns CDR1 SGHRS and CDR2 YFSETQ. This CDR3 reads CASSKSGSGYNEQFF. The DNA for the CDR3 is TGCGCCAGCAGCAAAAGCGGGAGTGGGTACAATGAGCAGTTCTTC. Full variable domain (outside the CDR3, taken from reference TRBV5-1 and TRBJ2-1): KAGVTQTPRYLIKTRGQQVTLSCSPISGHRSVSWYQQTPGQGLQFLFEYFSETQRNKGNFPGRFSGRQFSNSRSEMNVSTLELGDSALYLCASSKSGSGYNEQFFGPGTRLTVL.

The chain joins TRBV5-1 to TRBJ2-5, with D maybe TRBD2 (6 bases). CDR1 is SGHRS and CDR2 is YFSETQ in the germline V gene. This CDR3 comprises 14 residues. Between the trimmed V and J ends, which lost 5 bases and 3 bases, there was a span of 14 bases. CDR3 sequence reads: CASSFLAPEETQYF. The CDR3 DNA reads TGCGCCAGCAGTTTTCTAGCGCCCGAAGAGACCCAGTACTTC.

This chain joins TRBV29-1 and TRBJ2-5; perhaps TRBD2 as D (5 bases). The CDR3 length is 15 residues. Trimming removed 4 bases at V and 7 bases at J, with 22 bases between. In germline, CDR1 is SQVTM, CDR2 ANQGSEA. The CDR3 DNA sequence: TGCAGCGTTGGTCTGGCTGGTATCGGGGTAGGGACCCAGTACTTC. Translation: CSVGLAGIGVGTQYF.

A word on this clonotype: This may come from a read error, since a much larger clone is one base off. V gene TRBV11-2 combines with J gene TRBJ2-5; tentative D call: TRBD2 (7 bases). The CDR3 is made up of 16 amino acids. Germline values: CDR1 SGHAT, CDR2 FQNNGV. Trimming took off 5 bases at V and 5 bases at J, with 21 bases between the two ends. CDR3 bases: TGTGCCAGCAGCCCCACAATGGGGGGGCCAAAGGAGACCCAGTACTTC. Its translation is CASSPTMGGPKETQYF.

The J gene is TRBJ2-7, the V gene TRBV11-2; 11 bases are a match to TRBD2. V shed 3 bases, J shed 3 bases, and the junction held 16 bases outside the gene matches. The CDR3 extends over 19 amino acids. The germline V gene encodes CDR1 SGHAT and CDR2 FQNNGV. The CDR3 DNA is TGTGCCAGCAGCTTTAGGGTTAGCGGGAGGGCGATCCTCTACTACGAGCAGTACGTC. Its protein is CASSFRVSGRAILYYEQYV.

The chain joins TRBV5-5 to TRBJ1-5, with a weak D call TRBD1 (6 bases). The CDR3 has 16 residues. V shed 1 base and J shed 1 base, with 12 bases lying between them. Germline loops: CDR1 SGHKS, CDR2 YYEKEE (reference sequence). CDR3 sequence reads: CASSLRQEGSNQPQHF. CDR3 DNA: TGTGCCAGCAGCTTGAGACAGGAGGGAAGCAATCAGCCCCAGCATTTT.

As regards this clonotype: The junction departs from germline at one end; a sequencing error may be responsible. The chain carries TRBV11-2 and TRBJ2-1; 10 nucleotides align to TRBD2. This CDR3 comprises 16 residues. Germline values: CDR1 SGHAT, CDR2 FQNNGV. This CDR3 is CASSLGLADAYPEQFF. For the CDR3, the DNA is TGTGCCAGTAGCTTAGGACTAGCGGACGCCTACCCTGAACAGTTCTTC. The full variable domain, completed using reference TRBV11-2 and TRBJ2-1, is EAGVAQSPRYKIIEKRQSVAFWCNPISGHATLYWYQQILGQGPKLLIQFQNNGVVDDSQLPKDRFSAERLKGVDSTLKIQPAKLEDSAVYLCASSLGLADAYPEQFFGPGTRLTVL.

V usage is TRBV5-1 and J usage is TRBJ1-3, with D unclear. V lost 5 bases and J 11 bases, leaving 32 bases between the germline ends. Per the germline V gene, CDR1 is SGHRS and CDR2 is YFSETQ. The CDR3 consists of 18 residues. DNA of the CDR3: TGCGCCAGCAGACCGACCAGTCCCGGTGGTTATGAACCCGTGGCCATATATTTT. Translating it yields CASRPTSPGGYEPVAIYF.